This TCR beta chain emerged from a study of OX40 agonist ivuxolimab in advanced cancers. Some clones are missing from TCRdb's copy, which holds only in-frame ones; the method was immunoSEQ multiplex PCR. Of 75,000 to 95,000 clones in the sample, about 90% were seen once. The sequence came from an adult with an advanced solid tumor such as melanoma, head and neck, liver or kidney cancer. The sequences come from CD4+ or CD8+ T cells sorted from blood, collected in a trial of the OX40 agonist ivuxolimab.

The CDR3 reads CASSWTEQETQYF. The CDR3 DNA reads as TGTGCCAGCAGTTGGACAGAACAAGAGACCCAGTACTTC. The chain employs TRBV2 and TRBJ2-5; possibly TRBD1 for D (6 bases). The V end was cut by 5 bases, the J end by 2 bases, with 9 bases between. Germline lookup yields CDR1 SNHLY and CDR2 FYNNEI. There are 13 residues in the CDR3.